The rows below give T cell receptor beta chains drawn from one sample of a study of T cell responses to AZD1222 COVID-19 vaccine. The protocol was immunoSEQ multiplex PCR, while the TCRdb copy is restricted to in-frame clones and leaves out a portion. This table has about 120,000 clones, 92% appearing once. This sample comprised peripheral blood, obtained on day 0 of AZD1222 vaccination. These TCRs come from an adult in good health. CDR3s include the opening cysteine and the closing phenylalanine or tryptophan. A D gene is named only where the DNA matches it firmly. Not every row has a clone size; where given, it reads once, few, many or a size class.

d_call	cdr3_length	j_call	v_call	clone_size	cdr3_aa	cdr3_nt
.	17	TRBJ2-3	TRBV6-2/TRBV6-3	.	CASSYSVLGPSTDTQYF	TGTGCCAGCAGTTACTCGGTCTTGGGCCCTAGCACAGATACGCAGTATTTT
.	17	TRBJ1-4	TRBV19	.	CASNPQGRTMYQEKLFF	TGTGCCAGTAACCCACAGGGACGGACGATGTATCAAGAAAAACTGTTTTTT
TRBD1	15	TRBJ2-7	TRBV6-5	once	CASSYIQGAVYEQYF	TGTGCCAGCAGTTACATCCAGGGGGCGGTCTACGAGCAGTACTTC
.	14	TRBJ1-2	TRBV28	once	CASSFEPVTYGYTF	TGTGCCAGCAGTTTTGAGCCGGTTACCTATGGCTACACCTTC
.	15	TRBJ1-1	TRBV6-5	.	CASSYSGQRNTEAFF	TGTGCCAGCAGTTACTCCGGACAGCGGAACACTGAAGCTTTCTTT
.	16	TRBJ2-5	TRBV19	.	CASSIYGTKSEKTQYF	TGTGCCAGTAGTATATATGGGACGAAGTCAGAAAAGACCCAGTACTTC
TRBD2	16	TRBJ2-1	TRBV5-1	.	CASSLSMTSGDNEQFF	TGCGCCAGCAGCTTGTCGATGACTAGCGGGGATAATGAGCAGTTCTTC
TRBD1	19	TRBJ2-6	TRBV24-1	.	CATSDPHEDRGTGANVLTF	TGTGCCACCAGTGACCCTCACGAAGACAGGGGGACTGGGGCCAACGTCCTGACTTTC
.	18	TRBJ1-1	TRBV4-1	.	CASSQAQADSWGGTEAFF	TGCGCCAGCAGCCAAGCGCAAGCGGACAGTTGGGGCGGCACTGAAGCTTTCTTT
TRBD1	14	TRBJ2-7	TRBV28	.	CASKTDRAPYEQYF	TGTGCCAGCAAAACGGACAGGGCTCCCTACGAGCAGTACTTC
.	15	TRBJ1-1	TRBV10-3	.	CAISDRVAQNTEAFF	TGTGCCATCAGTGATAGAGTGGCGCAGAACACTGAAGCTTTCTTT
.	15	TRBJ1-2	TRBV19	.	CASTISTAGADGYTF	TGTGCCAGTACCATCTCGACCGCAGGGGCGGATGGCTACACCTTC
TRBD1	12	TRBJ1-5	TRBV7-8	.	CASIQGDQPQHF	TGTGCCAGCATCCAGGGGGATCAGCCCCAGCATTTT
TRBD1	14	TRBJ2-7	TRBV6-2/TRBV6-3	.	CASSQGASSYEQYF	TGTGCCAGCAGCCAGGGGGCTAGCTCCTACGAGCAGTACTTC
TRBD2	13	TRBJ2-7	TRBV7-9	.	CASSRIAGYEQYF	TGTGCCAGCAGCCGTATAGCGGGTTACGAGCAGTACTTC
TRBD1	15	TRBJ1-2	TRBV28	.	CASSQGGTANYGYTF	TGTGCCAGCAGTCAGGGGGGGACAGCTAACTATGGCTACACCTTC
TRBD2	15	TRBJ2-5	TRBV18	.	CASSPIGLAGETQYF	TGTGCCAGCTCACCGATTGGACTAGCTGGAGAGACCCAGTACTTC
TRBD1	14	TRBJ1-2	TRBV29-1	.	CSALRTGVRYGYTF	TGCAGCGCCTTAAGAACAGGGGTACGGTATGGCTACACCTTC
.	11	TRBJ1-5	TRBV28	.	CASSFLGPQHF	TGTGCCAGCAGTTTCTTAGGTCCCCAGCATTTT
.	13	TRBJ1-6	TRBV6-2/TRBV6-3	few	CASSYSENSPLHF	TGTGCCAGCAGTTACTCGGAGAATTCACCCCTCCACTTT
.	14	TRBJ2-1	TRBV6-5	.	CASIERGGGNEQFF	TGTGCCAGCATCGAGAGGGGGGGAGGCAATGAGCAGTTCTTC
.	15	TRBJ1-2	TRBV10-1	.	CATSDSVAGPGGYTF	TGCGCCACCAGCGACTCGGTGGCAGGCCCGGGCGGCTACACCTTC
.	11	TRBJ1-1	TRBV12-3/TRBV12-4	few	CASSQNTEAFF	TGTGCCAGCAGTCAGAACACTGAAGCTTTCTTT
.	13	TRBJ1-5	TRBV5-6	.	CASSLGGRQPQHF	TGTGCCAGCAGCTTGGGGGGTCGGCAGCCCCAGCATTTT
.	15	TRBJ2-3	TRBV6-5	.	CASSYSMPGADTQYF	TGTGCCAGCAGTTACTCGATGCCCGGGGCAGATACGCAGTATTTT
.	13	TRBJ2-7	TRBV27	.	CASSLRQAYEQYF	TGTGCCAGCAGTTTAAGACAGGCCTACGAGCAGTACTTC
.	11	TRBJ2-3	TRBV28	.	CASSPLDTQYF	TGTGCCAGCAGCCCCCTAGATACGCAGTATTTT
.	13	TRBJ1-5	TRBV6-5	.	CASGETYNQPQHF	TGTGCCAGCGGCGAGACGTACAATCAGCCCCAGCATTTT
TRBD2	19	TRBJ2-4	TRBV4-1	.	CASSQVIEGTRGAKNIQYF	TGCGCCAGCAGCCAAGTGATAGAAGGGACTAGGGGGGCCAAAAACATTCAGTACTTC
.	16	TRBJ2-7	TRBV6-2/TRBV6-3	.	CASSPSLLGPTYEQYF	TGTGCCAGCAGCCCCTCCTTACTTGGACCGACCTACGAGCAGTACTTC
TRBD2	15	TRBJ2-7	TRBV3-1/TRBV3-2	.	CASAESGASFYEQYF	TGTGCCAGCGCTGAGAGCGGGGCTAGCTTCTACGAGCAGTACTTC
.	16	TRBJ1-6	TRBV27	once	CASTPRGGPPNSPLHF	TGTGCCAGCACCCCTCGGGGAGGGCCACCTAATTCACCCCTCCACTTT
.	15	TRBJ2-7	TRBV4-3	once	CASSQGTGKDDEQYF	TGCGCCAGCAGCCAAGGCACGGGTAAGGACGACGAGCAGTACTTC
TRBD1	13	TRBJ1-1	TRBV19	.	CASSNRGLTEAFF	TGTGCCAGTAGTAACAGGGGGCTGACTGAAGCTTTCTTT
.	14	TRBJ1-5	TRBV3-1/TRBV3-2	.	CASSVLGDNQPQHF	TGTGCCAGCAGCGTACTGGGGGATAATCAGCCCCAGCATTTT
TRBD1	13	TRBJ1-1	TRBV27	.	CASSFRGRSEAFF	TGTGCCAGCAGTTTCAGGGGGAGGTCTGAAGCTTTCTTT
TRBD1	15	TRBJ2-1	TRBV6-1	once	CASSDPGQPGNEQFF	TGTGCCAGCAGTGATCCGGGACAGCCTGGCAATGAGCAGTTCTTC
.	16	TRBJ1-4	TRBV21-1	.	CASSKEVQGMNEKLFF	TGTGCCAGCAGCAAAGAGGTACAGGGCATGAATGAAAAACTGTTTTTT
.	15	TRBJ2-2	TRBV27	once	CASSLAQGNTGELFF	TGTGCCAGCAGTTTGGCTCAGGGAAACACCGGGGAGCTGTTTTTT
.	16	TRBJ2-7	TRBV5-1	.	CASSLVLGGDSYEQYF	TGCGCCAGCAGCTTGGTACTAGGGGGGGATTCCTACGAGCAGTACTTC
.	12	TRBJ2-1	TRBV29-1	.	CSVSTGPNEQFF	TGCAGCGTGTCGACTGGGCCCAATGAGCAGTTCTTC
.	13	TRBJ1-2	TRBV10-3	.	CAIRTTEYYGYTF	TGTGCCATCAGGACTACAGAATACTATGGCTACACCTTC
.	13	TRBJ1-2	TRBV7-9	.	CVSSLDPNYGYTF	TGTGTCAGCAGCCTGGACCCTAACTATGGCTACACCTTC
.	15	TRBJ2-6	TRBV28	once	CASRSLGSGANVLTF	TGTGCCAGCAGGTCGTTGGGTTCTGGGGCCAACGTCCTGACTTTC
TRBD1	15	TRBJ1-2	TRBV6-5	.	CASSYNLGTGYGYTF	TGTGCCAGCAGTTACAATCTCGGGACAGGCTATGGCTACACCTTC
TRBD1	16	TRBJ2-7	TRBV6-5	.	CASSYATGTGDHEQYF	TGTGCCAGCAGTTACGCTACCGGGACAGGGGACCACGAGCAGTACTTC
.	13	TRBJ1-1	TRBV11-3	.	CASSSGAGTEAFF	TGTGCCAGCAGCTCAGGGGCCGGCACTGAAGCTTTCTTT
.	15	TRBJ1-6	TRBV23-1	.	CASSLACGGGSPLHF	TGCGCCAGCAGTCTCGCCTGTGGGGGCGGTTCACCCCTCCACTTT
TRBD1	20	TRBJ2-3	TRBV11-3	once	CASSLAPSHRTGGGRDTQYF	TGTGCCAGCAGCTTAGCTCCCTCACATCGGACAGGGGGAGGGAGAGATACGCAGTATTTT
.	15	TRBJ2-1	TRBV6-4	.	CASSGRSSAPSEQFF	TGTGCCAGCAGTGGCCGCTCCTCGGCCCCATCTGAGCAGTTCTTC